This record covers a single TCR beta chain. Authors' data handling: Cell counts per sample came from amplifying reference gene primers. The method was immunoSEQ multiplex PCR; TCRdb's version includes in-frame clones alone and lacks a portion of them. D and trimming come from the DNA, and the V and J calls and clone size come from that table. Here the sample spans about 410,000 clones, about 90% being singletons. CDR3 size: 14 residues. Germline values: CDR1 SEHNR, CDR2 FQNEAQ (reference sequence). The V gene end was trimmed by 5 bases and the J gene end by 5 bases; junction bases not matched to a gene: 4. The sample originates from a study of blood T cell repertoires in COVID-19. Study in general: Acute and convalescent COVID-19 samples came from the United States, Italy and Spain.

The rearrangement links TRBV7-9 to TRBJ2-5; 11 positions match TRBD2. The sample consisted of PBMCs or T cells enriched from blood (not recorded which). The TCR comes from a woman aged 30 to 39 who had recovered from COVID-19. In nucleotides, the CDR3 is TGTGCCAGCAGCCTACTAGCGGGAGACGAGACCCAGTACTTC. Translated, it gives CASSLLAGDETQYF.